This T cell receptor beta chain was recovered during a study of blood T cell repertoires in COVID-19. Across the whole study: Sites in the United States, Italy and Spain provided acute and convalescent COVID-19 samples. Sources were T cells, B-cell-depleted T cells, or PBMCs; the material itself was cDNA or gDNA.

Germline V CDR1 and CDR2: MNHEY, SVGEGT. Trimming cost V 2 bases and J 2 bases; bases outside gene matches: 9. CDR3 length equals 18 residues. Sequencing was performed with immunoSEQ multiplex PCR; in TCRdb, only in-frame clones are kept and a portion is missing. Among around 35,000 clones listed, about 89% were seen once. The sample consisted of peripheral blood. This TCR was sampled from a human donor in a cohort sampled during active COVID-19. This rearrangement joins TRBV6-2 or TRBV6-3 to TRBJ2-3, with 11 nucleotides matching TRBD1. The CDR3 protein is CASSYPGQGVQNTDTQYF. CDR3 nucleotide sequence: TGTGCCAGCAGTTACCCGGGACAGGGGGTCCAAAACACAGATACGCAGTATTTT.